This T cell receptor (beta chain) was identified during a study of T cell responses to AZD1222 COVID-19 vaccine. Overall study findings and caveats: Vaccine-associated CD4 TCRs ranged over spike, dominating at 160-218 and 743-854. Unmutated regions of variants are reportedly targeted by nearly half of spike-specific TCRs. Donors in the cohort were predominantly white British and more often female, and clonal diversity was possibly underestimated. Seropositivity was recorded at baseline in only 6 or 7 AZD1222 recipients.

V was cut by 2 bases and J by 1 base, with 17 bases left in between. Germline V CDR1 and CDR2: SGHAT, FQNNGV. The CDR3 is 17 amino acids. Sequencing used immunoSEQ multiplex PCR; TCRdb keeps in-frame clones, though not all of them. This sample has about 140,000 clones; 91% occur once, and the top ten carry approximately 1.3%. Turning to this clone: Its antigen is currently unknown.

The source was peripheral blood, collected 28 days after the second AZD1222 dose. This chain uses TRBV11-2 with TRBJ1-2; possible D gene TRBD1, 5 bases. The sequence derives from an adult who received the AZD1222 COVID-19 vaccine. CDR3 nucleotide sequence: TGTGCCAGCAGCTTACCGCAGGGTGAGGCCTTTAACTATGGCTACACCTTC. It specifies CASSLPQGEAFNYGYTF.